The 25 T cell receptor beta chains below all came from one sample that was sequenced in a study of T-cell reconstitution after alpha-beta-depleted transplantation in children. Unique molecular identifiers were incorporated into the prepared TCRbeta library. From the PCR reads, TCRdb called clonotypes with MiXCR, one entry per CDR3 protein. The sample shows hundreds of thousands of distinct CDR3 sequences, around 13% of them seen only once. The source was PBMCs, collected before TCRalphabeta/CD19-depleted stem cell transplant. The receptors stem from a girl aged 2 to 10 with congenital amegakaryocytic thrombocytopenia, due to receive a stem cell transplant.

The chain links TRBV2 to TRBJ2-7; weak D call: TRBD2 (5 bases). This CDR3 is built from 14 residues. With 5 bases removed from V and 4 bases from J, the gap between germline ends came to 15 bases. The germline V gene has CDR1 SNHLY and CDR2 FYNNEI. CDR3 loop: CASSSDRRLYEQYF. CDR3 DNA sequence: TGTGCCAGCAGTTCGGATAGGAGGCTTTACGAGCAGTACTTC.

This chain uses TRBV7-9 with TRBJ2-7; maybe TRBD1 (5 bases). V was trimmed by 4 bases and J by 5 bases, leaving 12 bases between them. CDR1 is SEHNR and CDR2 is FQNEAQ in the germline V gene (reference sequence). CDR3 length: 13 residues. The CDR3 is CASSSGVGDEQYF. DNA for the CDR3: TGTGCCAGCAGCTCTGGGGTAGGGGACGAGCAGTACTTC.

This clonotype was counted many times. The chain uses TRBV6-5 and TRBJ2-7; 12 bases are a match to TRBD2. This CDR3 is 14 amino acids long. Germline V gene sequence: CDR1 MNHEY, CDR2 SVGAGI. After removal of 8 bases from V and 2 bases from J, the junction contained 4 bases not matched to a gene. The CDR3 is CASGRLAGAYEQYF. The CDR3, as DNA: TGTGCCAGCGGCCGACTAGCGGGAGCCTACGAGCAGTACTTC.

In its sample, this clonotype was seen a few times. The chain joins TRBV5-1 to TRBJ2-1; 9 bases align to TRBD1. Germline assignment: CDR1 SGHRS and CDR2 YFSETQ. J was trimmed by 7 bases and V by 4 bases; bases with no gene match: 9. The CDR3 consists of 15 residues. CDR3 coding DNA: TGCGCCAGCAGCGATGCAGGGACAGGGATTAATGAGCAGTTCTTC. Protein sequence: CASSDAGTGINEQFF. Variable domain in full (rest from reference TRBV5-1 and TRBJ2-1): KAGVTQTPRYLIKTRGQQVTLSCSPISGHRSVSWYQQTPGQGLQFLFEYFSETQRNKGNFPGRFSGRQFSNSRSEMNVSTLELGDSALYLCASSDAGTGINEQFFGPGTRLTVL.

This clonotype turned up a few times. The rearrangement joins TRBV5-1 to TRBJ1-2; D unresolved. Trimming removed 0 bases at V and 4 bases at J, with 25 bases between. From germline, CDR1 is SGHRS and CDR2 YFSETQ. The CDR3 contains 19 residues. The CDR3 is CASSLASLKFQRIPYGYTF. DNA for the CDR3: TGCGCCAGCAGCTTGGCCTCTCTAAAATTTCAGAGGATCCCCTATGGCTACACCTTC.

This clonotype has just a few counts. The chain uses TRBV12-3 or TRBV12-4 and TRBJ2-5, with D perhaps TRBD2 (7 bases). The CDR3 loop spans 15 amino acids. V lost 8 bases to trimming and J lost 5 bases, with 21 bases between them. Here the CDR3 DNA reads TGTGCCAGCGGATACTTCAGGGGAGGGCATGAGACCCAGTACTTC. Its protein is CASGYFRGGHETQYF.

In this sample, this clonotype turned up many times. The genes are TRBV24-1 and TRBJ2-1, with 9 bases that match TRBD1. Germline CDR1 KGHDR, CDR2 SFDVKD. The CDR3 has 17 residues. With V trimmed by 7 bases and J by 0 bases, 9 bases remained unmatched. The CDR3: CATRRQGGPSSYNEQFF. For the CDR3, the DNA is TGTGCCACCAGGAGACAGGGGGGTCCCAGCTCCTACAATGAGCAGTTCTTC.

This clonotype was recorded at least ten times. The rearrangement links TRBV20-1 to TRBJ2-1; the D is unclear. Trimming removed 4 bases at V and 5 bases at J, with 18 bases between. Germline-derived CDR1 and CDR2 are DFQATT and SNEGSKA (reference sequence). The CDR3 contains 15 residues. The CDR3 DNA follows: TGCAGTGCTACGAAGACACCAAGTCGTCACAATGAGCAGTTCTTC. It is translated as CSATKTPSRHNEQFF.

The table lists this clonotype with many counts. The chain links TRBV7-8 to TRBJ1-1, with a tentative D call TRBD1 (5 bases). CDR3 size: 14 residues. V gave up 6 bases and J gave up 1 base, with 12 bases separating them. Germline V lookup: CDR1 SGHVS, CDR2 FQNEAQ. Here the CDR3 DNA reads TGTGCCAGCAGATTGGGACTGACGAACACTGAAGCTTTCTTT. Encoded protein: CASRLGLTNTEAFF. Combining the CDR3 with reference TRBV7-8 and TRBJ1-1 gives the whole variable domain GAGVSQSPRYKVAKRGQDVALRCDPISGHVSLFWYQQALGQGPEFLTYFQNEAQLDKSGLPSDRFFAERPEGSVSTLKIQRTQQEDSAVYLCASRLGLTNTEAFFGQGTRLTVV.

This clonotype was observed many times. V is TRBV20-1 and J is TRBJ2-1, with D hard to call. Germline V gene data show CDR1 as DFQATT and CDR2 as SNEGSKA (reference sequence). This CDR3 is built from 11 residues. The germline V and J ends were trimmed by 1 base and 6 bases, with 4 bases remaining between them. The CDR3 DNA reads as TGCAGTGCTAGAGCAGGCAATGAGCAGTTCTTC. Its protein is CSARAGNEQFF.

There are a few counts of this clonotype. V is TRBV20-1 and J is TRBJ2-3; TRBD2 matches 12 bases. J was trimmed by 0 bases and V by 5 bases; bases with no gene match: 6. This CDR3 is 16 amino acids long. CDR1 DFQATT and CDR2 SNEGSKA come from the germline V gene (reference sequence). Written as DNA, the CDR3 is TGCAGTGCTGCCCGAGGACTAGCGGGAAGCACAGATACGCAGTATTTT. It codes for CSAARGLAGSTDTQYF.

This clonotype was counted many times. DNA for the CDR3: TGTGCCAGTAGTCGTGAGCCCCGTTACAATGAGCAGTTCTTC. Translation: CASSREPRYNEQFF. V usage is TRBV19 and J usage is TRBJ2-1, with D unclear. This CDR3 spans 14 amino acids. Trimming pared 5 bases from V and 4 bases from J, leaving 12 bases between. CDR1 LNHDA and CDR2 SQIVND come from the germline V gene (reference sequence).

Many counts were recorded for this clonotype. V is TRBV29-1 and J is TRBJ2-7, with D perhaps TRBD2 (5 bases). The CDR3 extends over 12 amino acids. Germline CDR1 and CDR2: SQVTM and ANQGSEA. Trimming pared 8 bases from V and 3 bases from J, leaving 14 bases between. CDR3 coding DNA: TGCAGCACGATGGAGGAAAACTACGAGCAGTACTTC. Residues: CSTMEENYEQYF.

This clonotype occurred many times. The CDR3, as DNA: TGTGCCAGCAGTACACACAGCACCGGGGAGCTGTTTTTT. This encodes CASSTHSTGELFF. The gene calls are TRBV27 and TRBJ2-2; no reliable D call. The CDR3 has 13 residues. Germline assignment: CDR1 MNHEY and CDR2 SMNVEV (reference sequence). The V end lost 5 bases, the J end lost 4 bases, and 8 bases lay between the germline ends.

This clonotype was detected only a few times. Sequence at one end of the junction differs from germline and may be a read error. The chain joins TRBV29-1 to TRBJ2-7; 10 nucleotides line up with TRBD2. The CDR3 runs to 15 residues. In germline, CDR1 is SQVTM, CDR2 ANQGSEA. The CDR3 DNA reads as TGCAGCGTTGATGGGCTAGCGGGAGACTCCCACGAGCAGTACTTC. Its protein product is CSVDGLAGDSHEQYF.

The V call is TRBV12-3 or TRBV12-4, the J call TRBJ2-1, with 7 bases lining up with TRBD2. The CDR3 extends over 16 amino acids. With 0 bases clipped from V and 4 bases from J, the junction kept 6 bases outside the gene matches. This CDR3 is CASSLASPSGYNEQFF. The CDR3 nucleotides are TGTGCCAGCAGTTTAGCTTCCCCTAGCGGTTACAATGAGCAGTTCTTC.

The V gene is TRBV7-9, the J gene TRBJ2-5; 11 bases agree with TRBD1. Germline V gene sequence: CDR1 SEHNR, CDR2 FQNEAQ (reference sequence). V dropped 4 bases and J dropped 5; count of bases not matched to a gene: 6. CDR3 size: 15 residues. This CDR3 reads CASSSGQGVLETQYF. The CDR3 DNA sequence: TGTGCCAGCAGCTCGGGACAGGGGGTCCTGGAGACCCAGTACTTC.

This chain links TRBV6-2 or TRBV6-3 with TRBJ2-3, with D tentatively TRBD2 (5 bases). The CDR3 loop spans 17 amino acids. Trimming pared 2 bases from V and 0 bases from J, leaving 15 bases between. The V gene's germline CDR1 is MNHEY and CDR2 SVGEGT. CDR3 in DNA: TGTGCCAGCAGTTACGGAAACACTAGGGATAGCACAGATACGCAGTATTTT. Protein product: CASSYGNTRDSTDTQYF.

With respect to this clonotype: Just one base apart from a much larger clone, this may be a read error. The chain carries TRBV10-3 and TRBJ2-1, with D possibly TRBD2 on 5 matching bases. Germline V gene lookup returns CDR1 ENHRY and CDR2 SYGVKD. This CDR3 is 13 amino acids long. The CDR3 loop reads CDISEDLRSEQFF. CDR3 sequence (DNA): TGTGACATCAGTGAGGACTTAAGGAGTGAGCAGTTCTTC.

This clonotype showed up many times. The chain recombines TRBV12-3 or TRBV12-4 with TRBJ2-2, with D unresolved. CDR3 length equals 13 residues. V dropped 4 bases and J dropped 1 base, with 4 bases sitting between them. The CDR3 DNA reads TGTGCCAGCAGTTGGAGGAACACCGGGGAGCTGTTTTTT. Translation gives CASSWRNTGELFF.

This clonotype has just a few counts. The J gene is TRBJ2-7, the V gene TRBV20-1; 7 nucleotides agree with TRBD2. The CDR3 loop spans 13 amino acids. Germline assignment: CDR1 DFQATT and CDR2 SNEGSKA (reference sequence). J lost 4 bases, V lost 5 bases, and 8 bases had no gene match. The CDR3 is CSAESGISYEQYF. The CDR3 bases are TGCAGTGCTGAGAGCGGGATTAGTTACGAGCAGTACTTC.

This clonotype was seen a handful of times. This sequence joins TRBV2 and TRBJ2-2; no definite D call. Germline lookup yields CDR1 SNHLY and CDR2 FYNNEI. V was clipped by 7 bases and J by 0 bases, with 12 bases between them. The CDR3 covers 15 residues. CDR3 in DNA: TGTGCCAGCAACCTAAACACCGCGAACACCGGGGAGCTGTTTTTT. It yields the protein CASNLNTANTGELFF. Complete variable domain (other parts from reference TRBV2 and TRBJ2-2): EPEVTQTPSHQVTQMGQEVILRCVPISNHLYFYWYRQILGQKVEFLVSFYNNEISEKSEIFDDQFSVERPDGSNFTLKIRSTKLEDSAMYFCASNLNTANTGELFFGEGSRLTVL.

V gene TRBV5-6 combines with J gene TRBJ1-1; TRBD1 matches at 8 bases. There are 16 residues in the CDR3. Looked up from germline, CDR1 is SGHDT and CDR2 is YYEEEE. V was clipped by 2 bases and J by 1 base; unmatched bases: 7. CDR3 nucleotide sequence: TGTGCCAGCAGCTTACGACAGGGGACACGGAACACTGAAGCTTTCTTT. This encodes CASSLRQGTRNTEAFF.

The rearrangement uses TRBV20-1 and TRBJ2-3, with 12 bases that match TRBD2. The germline V gene encodes CDR1 DFQATT and CDR2 SNEGSKA (reference sequence). Trimming took 3 bases from V and 5 from J; bases not matched to a gene: 3. There are 14 residues in the CDR3. The CDR3 region is CSARPSGRVDTQYF. The CDR3 nucleotides are TGCAGTGCTAGGCCTAGCGGGAGGGTAGATACGCAGTATTTT.

The V and J genes are TRBV3-1 and TRBJ2-1; 11 nucleotides agree with TRBD2. Trimming cost V 5 bases and J 6 bases; bases outside gene matches: 6. Germline CDR1 LGHDT, CDR2 YNNKEL (reference sequence). The CDR3 consists of 15 residues. The CDR3 DNA reads TGTGCCAGCAGCTTCATGGGACTAGCGGTCAATGAGCAGTTCTTC. Its translation is CASSFMGLAVNEQFF.